Following are 22 T cell receptor beta chains from one sample sequenced in a study of T cell responses to AZD1222 COVID-19 vaccine. Profiled with immunoSEQ multiplex PCR; TCRdb holds only in-frame clones, not every one. The sample records about 94,000 clones, approximately 91% being singletons. The sample consisted of peripheral blood, taken on day 0 of AZD1222 vaccination. Source of these receptors: an adult in good health.

CDR3 sequence: CASSMGLPTDTQYF. The CDR3 bases are TGTGCCAGCAGCATGGGTCTCCCCACAGATACGCAGTATTTT. The chain links TRBV9 to TRBJ2-3; D is undetermined. This CDR3 spans 14 amino acids. Germline values: CDR1 SGDLS, CDR2 YYNGEE. V lost 4 bases to trimming and J lost 2 bases, with 11 bases between them.

The chain uses TRBV7-2 and TRBJ2-7, with 7 bases aligning to TRBD1. Germline V gene lookup returns CDR1 SGHTA and CDR2 FQGNSA. Unmatched junction bases numbered 8, after V lost 2 bases and J lost 1 base. The CDR3 has 16 residues. CDR3 sequence reads: CASSLTAKTGSYEQYF. In DNA form, the CDR3 reads TGTGCCAGCAGCTTAACGGCTAAGACAGGGTCCTACGAGCAGTACTTC.

The CDR3 sequence is CASSPRGTDNEKLFF. In DNA, the CDR3 is TGTGCCAGCTCACCACGCGGGACAGATAATGAAAAACTGTTTTTT. The rearrangement uses TRBV18 and TRBJ1-4; the match to TRBD1 covers 7 bases. V trimming: 1 base; J trimming: 4 bases; junction bases outside the gene matches: 3. Germline V gene data show CDR1 as KGHSH and CDR2 as LQKENI. The CDR3 is 15 amino acids.

The rearrangement links TRBV3-1 (or the pseudogene TRBV3-2) to TRBJ2-1; 13 nucleotides agree with TRBD2. Germline V gene sequence: CDR1 LGHDT, CDR2 YNNKEL (reference sequence). J was trimmed by 6 bases and V by 4 bases; bases with no gene match: 3. The CDR3 has 15 residues. The CDR3 reads CASSRGLAGVNEQFF. As DNA, the CDR3 is TGTGCCAGCAGCCGCGGACTAGCGGGGGTCAATGAGCAGTTCTTC.

This clone has a handful of counts. The chain is built from TRBV15 and TRBJ2-1; 8 nucleotides match TRBD2. The germline V gene encodes CDR1 LNHNV and CDR2 YYDKDF (reference sequence). The CDR3 length is 15 residues. With V trimmed by 8 bases and J by 0 bases, 6 bases remained unmatched. CDR3 amino acids: CATSRGGPSYNEQFF. The CDR3, as DNA: TGTGCCACCTCGCGCGGGGGGCCCTCCTACAATGAGCAGTTCTTC. The complete variable domain, with remaining parts taken from reference TRBV15 and TRBJ2-1, reads DAMVIQNPRYQVTQFGKPVTLSCSQTLNHNVMYWYQQKSSQAPKLLFHYYDKDFNNEADTPDNFQSRRPNTSFCFLDIRSPGLGDTAMYLCATSRGGPSYNEQFFGPGTRLTVL.

A few counts support this clone. The gene calls are TRBV5-4 and TRBJ1-1; TRBD1 aligns across 7 bases. Germline V CDR1 and CDR2: SGHNT, YYREEE (reference sequence). J was trimmed by 4 bases and V by 0 bases; bases with no gene match: 6. There are 15 residues in the CDR3. DNA for the CDR3: TGTGCCAGCAGCTTGGCCACAGGGGTGAGCACTGAAGCTTTCTTT. Translating it yields CASSLATGVSTEAFF. The full variable domain, its missing parts supplied by reference TRBV5-4 and TRBJ1-1, is ETGVTQSPTHLIKTRGQQVTLRCSSQSGHNTVSWYQQALGQGPQFIFQYYREEENGRGNFPPRFSGLQFPNYSSELNVNALELDDSALYLCASSLATGVSTEAFFGQGTRLTVV.

This clone was counted at least ten times. The chain has TRBV2 and TRBJ2-1, with D maybe TRBD2 (5 bases). Germline V gives CDR1 SNHLY, CDR2 FYNNEI. The V end lost 6 bases, the J end lost 10 bases, and 13 bases lay between the germline ends. The CDR3 runs to 12 residues. CDR3: CASSILREEQFF. In nucleotides, the CDR3 is TGTGCCAGCAGCATTCTGAGGGAAGAGCAGTTCTTC.

The chain joins TRBV3-1 (or the pseudogene TRBV3-2) to TRBJ1-6; D uncertain. The V gene lost 1 base and the J gene lost 10 bases, with 8 bases spanning the gap. The CDR3 extends over 13 amino acids. From germline, CDR1 is LGHDT and CDR2 YNNKEL (reference sequence). The DNA of the CDR3 is TGTGCCAGCAGCCAAGGTACTGGATCACCCCTCCACTTT. This translates into CASSQGTGSPLHF.

The V and J genes are TRBV7-8 and TRBJ1-2; D possibly corresponds to TRBD1 (5 bases). CDR1 is SGHVS, CDR2 FQNEAQ, per germline. Between the trimmed V and J ends, which lost 5 bases and 0 bases, there was a span of 19 bases. CDR3 length: 17 amino acids. CDR3 DNA sequence: TGTGCCAGCAGCCGACACGATCTGGGGCAGACTAACTATGGCTACACCTTC. Amino acid sequence: CASSRHDLGQTNYGYTF.

This sequence joins TRBV10-3 and TRBJ2-2, with D uncertain. CDR1 is ENHRY and CDR2 is SYGVKD in the germline V gene. The CDR3 consists of 14 residues. The V end lost 2 bases, the J end lost 5 bases, and 9 bases lay between the germline ends. The CDR3 region has the DNA TGTGCCATCAGTGAGCAAATTTTGACCGGGGAGCTGTTTTTT. Protein: CAISEQILTGELFF.

This rearrangement joins TRBV30 to TRBJ1-1, with D possibly being TRBD1 (5 bases). Trimming pared 3 bases from V and 6 bases from J, leaving 11 bases between. Germline-derived CDR1 and CDR2 are GTSNPN and SVGIG (reference sequence). This CDR3 spans 12 amino acids. The CDR3 region has the DNA TGTGCCTGGAGGGCAGGGTCAGCTGAAGCTTTCTTT. This gives the protein CAWRAGSAEAFF.

V is TRBV18 and J is TRBJ2-7, with 7 bases matching TRBD1. The CDR3 runs to 15 residues. Trimming at V came to 3 bases and at J to 2 bases, leaving 7 bases not matched to a gene. CDR1 is KGHSH, CDR2 LQKENI, per germline. The CDR3 sequence is CASSPETGLAYEQYF. In DNA, the CDR3 is TGTGCCAGCTCACCTGAGACAGGGCTTGCCTACGAGCAGTACTTC. The whole variable domain, filled in from reference TRBV18 and TRBJ2-7, reads NAGVMQNPRHLVRRRGQEARLRCSPMKGHSHVYWYRQLPEEGLKFMVYLQKENIIDESGMPKERFSAEFPKEGPSILRIQQVVRGDSAAYFCASSPETGLAYEQYFGPGTRLTVT.

The chain has TRBV30 and TRBJ1-3, with D uncertain. V was pared by 0 bases and J by 6 bases, with 12 bases between. The CDR3 extends over 14 amino acids. Germline V gives CDR1 GTSNPN, CDR2 SVGIG (reference sequence). In DNA, the CDR3 is TGTGCCTGGAGTGTACTGGGGTGGGAAAACACCATATATTTT. Its translation: CAWSVLGWENTIYF.

This sequence joins TRBV7-2 and TRBJ2-6; D is unclear. Germline lookup yields CDR1 SGHTA and CDR2 FQGNSA. The CDR3 runs to 14 residues. Between the trimmed V and J ends, which lost 5 bases and 1 base, there was a span of 6 bases. Here the CDR3 DNA reads TGTGCCAGCAGCCTAAATTCTGGGGCCAACGTCCTGACTTTC. Its translation: CASSLNSGANVLTF.

The V and J genes are TRBV19 and TRBJ1-6; D is possibly TRBD1 (5 bases). Looked up from germline, CDR1 is LNHDA and CDR2 is SQIVND (reference sequence). Trimming stripped 1 base from V and 0 bases from J, with 16 bases between. This CDR3 region has 19 residues. CDR3 coding DNA: TGTGCCAGTAGTATAGGACAGTTGAGCACGAGCTCCTATAATTCACCCCTCCACTTT. As protein: CASSIGQLSTSSYNSPLHF.

This chain joins TRBV7-2 and TRBJ2-7; 8 bases agree with TRBD1. CDR3 length: 14 amino acids. Germline loops: CDR1 SGHTA, CDR2 FQGNSA. The V gene end was trimmed by 4 bases and the J gene end by 4 bases; junction bases not matched to a gene: 6. CDR3 loop: CASSSPDRVYEQYF. In DNA form, the CDR3 reads TGTGCCAGCAGCTCTCCGGACAGGGTTTACGAGCAGTACTTC.

The V call is TRBV10-1, the J call TRBJ1-2; D possibly corresponds to TRBD1 (6 bases). V gave up 8 bases and J gave up 6 bases, with 16 bases separating them. This CDR3 comprises 13 residues. Per the germline V gene, CDR1 is WNHNN and CDR2 is SYGVQD (reference sequence). CDR3 sequence: CASQGGPTNGYTF. CDR3 sequence (DNA): TGCGCCAGCCAAGGGGGACCAACTAATGGCTACACCTTC.

This clone has only one observation. The chain carries TRBV28 and TRBJ1-2; the D is unclear. The V gene lost 8 bases and the J gene lost 7 bases, with 11 bases spanning the gap. Germline CDR1 is MDHEN and CDR2 is SYDVKM. This CDR3 is built from 11 residues. The CDR3 here is CASEGEGGYTF. The CDR3 DNA reads as TGTGCCAGCGAGGGAGAAGGTGGCTACACCTTC.

This chain joins TRBV28 and TRBJ1-6, with D unclear. V was shortened by 6 bases and J by 11 bases, with 20 bases between the two germline ends. The CDR3 runs to 15 residues. Looked up from germline, CDR1 is MDHEN and CDR2 is SYDVKM. The CDR3 nucleotides read TGTGCCAGCAGGAAGACCGTCGGGGTTTTGGCACCCCTCCACTTT. Protein sequence: CASRKTVGVLAPLHF.

CDR3 DNA: TGTGCCAGCGGCCAAGCGGGGGGAGGCAATGAGCAGTTCTTC. Protein product: CASGQAGGGNEQFF. The rearrangement uses TRBV9 and TRBJ2-1; TRBD2 matches 9 bases. Unmatched junction bases numbered 8, after V lost 7 bases and J lost 6 bases. Germline V gene sequence: CDR1 SGDLS, CDR2 YYNGEE. The CDR3 is 14 residues long.

This chain uses TRBV4-3 with TRBJ1-2; TRBD1 aligns across 7 bases. V shed 3 bases and J 3 bases; nucleotides not matched to a gene: 4. The germline V gene has CDR1 LGHNA and CDR2 YSLEER. This CDR3 spans 14 amino acids. The CDR3 region has the DNA TGCGCCAGCAGCCACGGGACAGTAGACTATGGCTACACCTTC. It codes for CASSHGTVDYGYTF.

The chain combines TRBV27 with TRBJ2-1; D not resolved. Between the trimmed V and J ends, which lost 7 bases and 5 bases, there was a span of 3 bases. This CDR3 has 10 residues. Germline lookup yields CDR1 MNHEY and CDR2 SMNVEV (reference sequence). The CDR3 nucleotides are TGTGCCAGCACAGACAATGAGCAGTTCTTC. Protein: CASTDNEQFF.